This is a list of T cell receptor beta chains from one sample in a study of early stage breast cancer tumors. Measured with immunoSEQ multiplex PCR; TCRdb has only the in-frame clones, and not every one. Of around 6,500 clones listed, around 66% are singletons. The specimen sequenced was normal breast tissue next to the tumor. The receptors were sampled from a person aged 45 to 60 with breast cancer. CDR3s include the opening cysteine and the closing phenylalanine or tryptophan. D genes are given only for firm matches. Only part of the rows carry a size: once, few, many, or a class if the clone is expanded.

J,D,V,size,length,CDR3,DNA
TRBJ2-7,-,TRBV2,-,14,CASSSGTGYPEQYF,TGTGCCAGCAGTTCCGGGACTGGGTATCCCGAGCAGTACTTC
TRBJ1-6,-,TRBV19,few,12,CASSIANSPLHF,TGTGCCAGTAGTATCGCTAATTCACCCCTCCACTTT
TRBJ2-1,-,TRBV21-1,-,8,CASIPQFF,TGTGCCAGCATCCCGCAGTTCTTC
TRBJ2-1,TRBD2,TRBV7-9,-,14,CASSSSGGYNEQFF,TGTGCCAGCAGCTCTAGCGGGGGGTACAATGAGCAGTTCTTC
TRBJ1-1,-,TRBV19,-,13,CASEPGRGAEAFF,TGTGCCTCAGAGCCCGGCAGAGGCGCTGAAGCTTTCTTT
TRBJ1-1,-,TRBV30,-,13,CAWSLTVNTEAFF,TGTGCCTGGAGTTTGACAGTGAACACTGAAGCTTTCTTT
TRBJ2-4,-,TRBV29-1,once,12,CSVRGGENIQYF,TGCAGCGTCAGGGGTGGCGAAAACATTCAGTACTTC
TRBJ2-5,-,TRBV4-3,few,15,CASSPGRNSRETQYF,TGCGCCAGCAGCCCCGGCCGGAACTCACGGGAGACCCAGTACTTC
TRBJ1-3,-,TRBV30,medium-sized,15,CAWSVDNAVGNTIYF,TGTGCCTGGAGTGTCGATAATGCTGTGGGAAACACCATATATTTT
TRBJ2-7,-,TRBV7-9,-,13,CASSLFVSGEQYF,TGTGCCAGCAGCTTATTCGTTTCGGGCGAGCAGTACTTC
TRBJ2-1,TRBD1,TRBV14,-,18,CASSQYPPGTGGYDEQFF,TGTGCCAGCAGCCAATACCCTCCCGGGACAGGGGGATACGATGAGCAGTTCTTC
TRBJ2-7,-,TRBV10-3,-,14,CAISESGRPYEQYF,TGTGCCATCAGTGAGTCAGGCAGACCCTACGAGCAGTACTTC
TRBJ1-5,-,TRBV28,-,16,CASTLGGVGGNQPQHF,TGTGCCAGCACCCTAGGTGGGGTCGGAGGCAATCAGCCCCAGCATTTT
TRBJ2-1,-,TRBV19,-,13,CASSRASVGEQFF,TGTGCCAGTAGTCGGGCTAGCGTAGGTGAGCAGTTCTTC
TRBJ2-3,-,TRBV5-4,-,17,CASSLEVAGYTGDTQYF,TGTGCCAGCAGCTTGGAGGTGGCGGGCTACACGGGAGATACGCAGTATTTT
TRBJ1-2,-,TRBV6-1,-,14,CASSEEVGAVPYTF,TGTGCCAGCAGTGAAGAAGTAGGGGCGGTCCCCTACACCTTC
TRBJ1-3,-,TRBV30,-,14,CAWSVAGYGNTIYF,TGTGCCTGGAGTGTAGCAGGGTACGGAAACACCATATATTTT
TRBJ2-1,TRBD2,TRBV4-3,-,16,CASSQEPGGAYNEQFF,TGCGCCAGCAGCCAAGAACCGGGAGGGGCGTACAATGAGCAGTTCTTC
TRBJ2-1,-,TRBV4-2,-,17,CASSQDRGGSSYNEQFF,TGTGCCAGCAGCCAAGATCGCGGCGGGTCCTCCTACAATGAGCAGTTCTTC
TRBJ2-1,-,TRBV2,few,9,CATSDEQFF,TGTGCCACCTCGGATGAGCAGTTCTTC
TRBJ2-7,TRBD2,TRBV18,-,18,CASSPRGLAGGSSYEQYF,TGTGCCAGCTCACCAAGGGGACTAGCGGGAGGGAGCTCCTACGAGCAGTACTTC
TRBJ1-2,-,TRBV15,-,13,CATSRDRNYGYTF,TGTGCCACCAGCAGAGATCGTAACTATGGCTACACCTTC
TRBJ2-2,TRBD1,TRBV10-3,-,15,CAISKGTGSTGELFF,TGTGCCATCAGTAAAGGGACAGGGTCCACCGGGGAGCTGTTTTTT
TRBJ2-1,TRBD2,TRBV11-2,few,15,CASSPFSGTGYEQFF,TGTGCCAGCAGCCCTTTTAGCGGGACTGGGTATGAGCAGTTCTTC
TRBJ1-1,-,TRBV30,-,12,CAWSVRATEAFF,TGTGCCTGGAGTGTAAGAGCGACTGAAGCTTTCTTT
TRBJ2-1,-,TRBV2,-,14,CASRTGHSYNEQFF,TGTGCCAGCAGGACGGGACACAGCTACAATGAGCAGTTCTTC
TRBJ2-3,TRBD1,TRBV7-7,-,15,CASSRGGQPTDTQYF,TGTGCTAGCAGCCGAGGGGGACAGCCCACAGATACGCAGTATTTT
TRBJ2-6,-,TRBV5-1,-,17,CASSLDGRGSGANVLTF,TGCGCCAGCAGCTTGGACGGTCGGGGTTCTGGGGCCAACGTCCTGACTTTC
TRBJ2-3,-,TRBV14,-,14,CASSQARGADTQYF,TGTGCCAGCAGCCAAGCTAGGGGAGCAGATACGCAGTATTTT
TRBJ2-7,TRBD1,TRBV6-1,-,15,CASSVARTGTGEQYF,TGTGCCAGCAGTGTCGCGAGGACAGGGACCGGAGAGCAGTACTTC
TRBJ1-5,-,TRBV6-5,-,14,CASSSGQGYQPQHF,TGTGCCAGCAGTTCGGGGCAGGGGTATCAGCCCCAGCATTTT
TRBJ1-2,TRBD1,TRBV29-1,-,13,CSVPRDSSNGYTF,TGCAGCGTGCCCCGGGACAGTTCTAATGGCTACACCTTC
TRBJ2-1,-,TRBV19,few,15,CASSQGLNSYNEQFF,TGTGCCAGTAGTCAAGGACTGAACTCCTACAATGAGCAGTTCTTC
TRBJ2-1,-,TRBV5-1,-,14,CASSLDAGDNEQFF,TGCGCCAGCAGCTTGGATGCGGGCGACAATGAGCAGTTCTTC
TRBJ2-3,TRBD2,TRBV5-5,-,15,CASSLQREVADTQYF,TGTGCCAGCAGCTTGCAGCGGGAGGTGGCAGATACGCAGTATTTT